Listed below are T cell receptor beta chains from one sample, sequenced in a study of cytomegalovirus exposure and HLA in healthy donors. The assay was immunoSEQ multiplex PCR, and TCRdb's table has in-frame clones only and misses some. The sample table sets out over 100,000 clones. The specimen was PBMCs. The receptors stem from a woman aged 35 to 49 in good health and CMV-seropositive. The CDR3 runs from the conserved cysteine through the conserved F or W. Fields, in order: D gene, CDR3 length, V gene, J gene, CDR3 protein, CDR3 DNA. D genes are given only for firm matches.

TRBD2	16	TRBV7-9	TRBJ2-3	CASSSSPAGGTDTQYF	TGTGCCAGCAGCAGTAGTCCAGCGGGAGGTACAGATACGCAGTATTTT
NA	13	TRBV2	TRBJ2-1	CASTESGVNEQFF	TGTGCCAGCACCGAATCGGGGGTCAATGAGCAGTTCTTC
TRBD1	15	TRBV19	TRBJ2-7	CASSAWDSSSYEQYF	TGTGCCAGTAGTGCCTGGGACAGCAGCTCCTACGAGCAGTACTTC
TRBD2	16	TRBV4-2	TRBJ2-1	CASGNGGLAVNNEQFF	TGTGCCAGCGGGAACGGAGGACTAGCGGTTAACAATGAGCAGTTCTTC
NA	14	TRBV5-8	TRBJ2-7	CASSLSGTYDEQYF	TGTGCCAGCAGCTTGTCCGGGACATACGACGAGCAGTACTTC
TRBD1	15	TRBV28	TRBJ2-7	CATLSWGQGAREQYF	TGTGCCACCCTATCGTGGGGACAGGGGGCGCGCGAGCAGTACTTC
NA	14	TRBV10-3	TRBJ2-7	CAISIDILGDEQYF	TGTGCCATCAGTATCGACATCCTCGGGGACGAGCAGTACTTC
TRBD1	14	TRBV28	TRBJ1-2	CASSLTGVVYGYTF	TGTGCCAGCAGTTTGACAGGGGTAGTCTATGGCTACACCTTC
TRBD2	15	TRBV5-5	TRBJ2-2	CASSATPSGAGELFF	TGTGCCAGCAGCGCAACCCCGAGCGGGGCCGGGGAGCTGTTTTTT
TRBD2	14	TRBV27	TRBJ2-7	CASSFGGGQYEQYF	TGTGCCAGCAGTTTCGGGGGAGGGCAATACGAGCAGTACTTC
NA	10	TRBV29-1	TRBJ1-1	CSVVGREAFF	TGCAGCGTTGTAGGCAGGGAAGCTTTCTTT
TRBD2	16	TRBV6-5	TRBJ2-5	CASSYLADLFEGTQYF	TGTGCCAGCAGTTACCTAGCGGACCTTTTTGAGGGGACCCAGTACTTC
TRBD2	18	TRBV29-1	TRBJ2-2	CSVEFPGLAGAIPGELFF	TGCAGCGTTGAGTTCCCGGGACTAGCGGGAGCAATTCCCGGGGAGCTGTTTTTT
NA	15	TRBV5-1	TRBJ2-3	CASSLPSGPTDTQYF	TGCGCCAGCAGCTTACCCAGCGGTCCCACAGATACGCAGTATTTT
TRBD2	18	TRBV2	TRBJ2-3	CASSAGLAGPTSTDTQYF	TGTGCCAGCAGTGCCGGGCTAGCGGGCCCGACTAGCACAGATACGCAGTATTTT
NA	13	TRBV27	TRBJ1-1	CASSHTTNTEAFF	TGTGCCAGCAGTCACACAACGAACACTGAAGCTTTCTTT
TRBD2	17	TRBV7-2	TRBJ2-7	CASSSASPLAGSYEQYF	TGTGCCAGCAGCTCCGCTAGCCCTCTAGCGGGTTCCTACGAGCAGTACTTC
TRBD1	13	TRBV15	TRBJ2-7	CATSRGRGYEQYF	TGTGCCACCAGCAGGGGCAGGGGGTACGAGCAGTACTTC
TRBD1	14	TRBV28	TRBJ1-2	CASTSPRQGYGYTF	TGTGCCAGCACCTCCCCCCGACAGGGGTATGGCTACACCTTC
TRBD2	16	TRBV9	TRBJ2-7	CASSVHSGGSHNEQYF	TGTGCCAGCAGCGTCCATTCAGGCGGGAGTCACAACGAGCAGTACTTC
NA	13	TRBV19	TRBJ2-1	CASSITDYNEQFF	TGTGCCAGTAGTATTACTGATTACAATGAGCAGTTCTTC
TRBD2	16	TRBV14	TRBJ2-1	CASSQPTSGDYNEQFF	TGTGCCAGCAGCCAGCCAACTAGCGGGGATTACAATGAGCAGTTCTTC
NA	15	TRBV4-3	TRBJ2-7	CASSQDWAGTYEQYF	TGCGCCAGCAGCCAAGATTGGGCAGGAACCTACGAGCAGTACTTC
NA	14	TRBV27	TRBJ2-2	CASSFLPGAGELFF	TGTGCCAGCAGTTTCCTCCCAGGGGCCGGGGAGCTGTTTTTT
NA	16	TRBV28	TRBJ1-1	CASSSPAGLGNTEAFF	TGTGCCAGCAGTTCCCCCGCTGGGCTGGGGAACACTGAAGCTTTCTTT
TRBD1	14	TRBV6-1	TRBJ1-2	CASSGQGANYGYTF	TGTGCCAGCAGTGGACAGGGGGCCAACTATGGCTACACCTTC
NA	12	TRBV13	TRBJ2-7	CASSLSRGEQYF	TGTGCCAGCAGCTTAAGCAGGGGCGAGCAGTACTTC
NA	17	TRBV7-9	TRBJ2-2	CASSFPPDLANTGELFF	TGTGCCAGCAGCTTCCCCCCGGATCTAGCGAACACCGGGGAGCTGTTTTTT
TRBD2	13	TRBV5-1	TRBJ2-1	CASSQREIHEQFF	TGCGCCAGCAGCCAGCGGGAGATCCATGAGCAGTTCTTC
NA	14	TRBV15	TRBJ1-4	CATSRDLRNEKLFF	TGTGCCACCAGCAGAGATCTGCGGAATGAAAAACTGTTTTTT
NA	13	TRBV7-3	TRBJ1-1	CASSSQGNTEAFF	TGTGCCAGCAGTTCCCAGGGGAACACTGAAGCTTTCTTT
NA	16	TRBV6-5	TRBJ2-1	CASSYAIESRDNEQFF	TGTGCCAGCAGTTACGCCATCGAATCACGAGACAATGAGCAGTTCTTC
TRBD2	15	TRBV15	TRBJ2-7	CATSPTSGSHYEQYF	TGTGCCACCAGCCCCACTAGCGGGAGTCACTACGAGCAGTACTTC